The clone carrying this T cell receptor beta chain was counted ten times or more. The antigen is not known. The data originate from a study of metastatic and nonmetastatic thyroid tumors. CDR1 and CDR2 from the germline V gene are SGHNT and YENEEA. Between the trimmed V and J ends, which lost 3 bases and 5 bases, there was a span of 11 bases. CDR3 size: 13 residues. Authors' methods: The authors used CDR3 differences across clinicopathological groups to build a distant-metastasis classifier for papillary thyroid cancer. TCRdb reanalyzed the PCR reads via MiXCR. The V and J calls and clone size come from TCRdb's table, not from the authors' own analysis. Of about 41,000 clones in the sample, around 24% were seen once. The study's findings and limits: Across blood and tumor, TCR beta diversity in malignant thyroid tumors was reportedly significantly higher than in benign nodules.

Thyroid surgery was preceded by no treatment in any patient. The gene calls are TRBV11-3 and TRBJ2-7; the D is unclear. The sample taken for sequencing was tumor tissue. The clonotype was recovered from a female donor with papillary thyroid cancer or a benign thyroid nodule (not recorded which). Some clones in this sample may be carry-over from other donors' samples. CDR3 sequence (DNA): TGTGCCAGCAGCTTTGCAGTCTGGGACGAGCAGTACTTC. Encoded protein: CASSFAVWDEQYF.